Presented here are 27 T cell receptor beta chains from one specimen sequenced in a study of T cell changes during pregnancy in multiple sclerosis. Clones were sequenced by immunoSEQ multiplex PCR, and TCRdb holds only the in-frame ones, with some missing. This table holds 35,000 to 50,000 clones, 92% found once. Sequencing used CD4+ T cells from peripheral blood mononuclear cells, obtained in the first trimester of pregnancy. These receptors were obtained from a female donor with multiple sclerosis, enrolled in a pregnancy study.

The rearrangement links TRBV27 to TRBJ1-2; tentatively, D is TRBD1 (6 bases). Per the germline V gene, CDR1 is MNHEY and CDR2 is SMNVEV (reference sequence). V was clipped by 6 bases and J by 3 bases, with 14 bases between them. The CDR3 has 14 amino acids. The CDR3 region has the DNA TGTGCCAGCAGCCACGACAGGCGTCACTATGGCTACACCTTC. Translation gives CASSHDRRHYGYTF.

The V and J genes are TRBV5-1 and TRBJ2-1; TRBD2 might be the D (5 bases). The CDR3 extends over 14 amino acids. The V end was cut by 0 bases, the J end by 7 bases, with 11 bases between. Germline V gene data show CDR1 as SGHRS and CDR2 as YFSETQ. CDR3 protein: CASSLDGVRNEQFF. Written as DNA, the CDR3 is TGCGCCAGCAGCTTGGACGGGGTAAGGAATGAGCAGTTCTTC.

This chain uses TRBV27 with TRBJ1-2, with D possibly matching TRBD1 (6 bases). CDR3 size: 16 residues. V dropped 0 bases and J dropped 3 bases, with 14 bases sitting between them. CDR1 and CDR2 from the germline V gene are MNHEY and SMNVEV (reference sequence). In nucleotides, the CDR3 is TGTGCCAGCAGTTTATCGGCAGGGGCGAAGGACTATGGCTACACCTTC. The encoded protein is CASSLSAGAKDYGYTF.

The chain has TRBV14 and TRBJ1-2, with D hard to call. Trimming took off 2 bases at V and 3 bases at J, with 10 bases between the two ends. There are 14 residues in the CDR3. Per the germline V gene, CDR1 is SGHDN and CDR2 is FVKESK. CDR3 loop: CASSQLDADYGYTF. The CDR3 bases are TGTGCCAGCAGCCAACTAGACGCTGACTATGGCTACACCTTC.

V usage is TRBV2 and J usage is TRBJ2-3, with 14 positions matching TRBD2. This CDR3 contains 17 residues. Germline trimming cut 6 bases from V and 3 bases from J; bases unmatched to any gene: 8. Germline assignment: CDR1 SNHLY and CDR2 FYNNEI. CDR3 region: CASRPGTSGRGTDTQYF. In DNA form, the CDR3 reads TGTGCCAGCAGACCCGGGACTAGCGGGAGAGGGACAGATACGCAGTATTTT.

Here the CDR3 reads CASSSQAGGPGTQYF. CDR3 DNA: TGTGCCAGCAGCTCTCAAGCGGGAGGGCCGGGGACCCAGTACTTC. V usage is TRBV7-9 and J usage is TRBJ2-5; 10 bases align to TRBD2. The CDR3 sequence is 15 residues long. The V segment lost 4 bases and the J segment 7 bases; nucleotides outside the gene matches: 9. Germline loops: CDR1 SEHNR, CDR2 FQNEAQ (reference sequence).

The V gene is TRBV1, the J gene TRBJ2-1; the D segment call TRBD2 is taken from the table without a DNA check. TRBV1 is classified as a pseudogene. The CDR3 spans 17 residues. CDR3: CTSSQLSGVAGYNEQFF. The CDR3 region has the DNA TGCACCAGCAGCCAACTCTCTGGGGTAGCGGGGTACAATGAGCAGTTCTTC.

This clone was seen only a few times. The V and J genes are TRBV4-2 and TRBJ1-4; D gene unclear. Trimming pared 2 bases from V and 7 bases from J, leaving 14 bases between. The CDR3 totals 15 residues. Germline-derived CDR1 and CDR2 are LGHNA and YNFKEQ. The CDR3 is CASSQLLGVIEKLFF. DNA for the CDR3: TGTGCCAGCAGCCAATTACTCGGGGTTATTGAAAAACTGTTTTTT.

The chain couples TRBV4-2 to TRBJ2-3, with TRBD2 matching over 7 bases. The germline CDR1 and CDR2 sequences are LGHNA and YNFKEQ. The CDR3 extends over 15 amino acids. V lost 4 bases, J lost 2 bases, and 6 bases stayed unmatched. CDR3 bases: TGTGCCAGCAGCCCGCGGGAGCTTCCCACAGATACGCAGTATTTT. Translating it yields CASSPRELPTDTQYF.

This clone has only one observation. V gene TRBV5-6 combines with J gene TRBJ1-1; the match to TRBD1 covers 7 bases. This CDR3 contains 14 residues. Germline CDR1 reads SGHDT; CDR2 reads YYEEEE. Trimming removed 4 bases from V and 4 bases from J; junction bases left unmatched: 7. The CDR3 spells CASSPGQVGTEAFF. CDR3 DNA sequence: TGTGCCAGCAGCCCAGGACAGGTAGGCACTGAAGCTTTCTTT.

The chain couples TRBV20-1 to TRBJ2-7, with 8 nucleotides matching TRBD2. The CDR3 loop spans 11 amino acids. Germline V gives CDR1 DFQATT, CDR2 SNEGSKA (reference sequence). As DNA, the CDR3 is TGCAGCCTTAGCGGGGCCTACGAGCAGTACTTC. Its translation: CSLSGAYEQYF.

The rearrangement uses TRBV5-6 and TRBJ2-5; no firm D call. This CDR3 has 14 amino acids. Per the germline V gene, CDR1 is SGHDT and CDR2 is YYEEEE. V was pared by 0 bases and J by 2 bases, with 8 bases between. CDR3 in DNA: TGTGCCAGCAGCTTGGTTTCAGGACAAGAGACCCAGTACTTC. Translating gives CASSLVSGQETQYF.

This clone was observed a few times. An end of the junction does not agree with germline; a read error may underlie this. J is TRBJ1-2 and V is TRBV28; D perhaps matches TRBD1 (6 bases). Germline V CDR1 and CDR2: MDHEN, SYDVKM. The CDR3 runs 13 residues. CDR3 protein: CAIRGGAFYGYTF. The CDR3 DNA reads as TGCGCGATCCGCGGGGGGGCTTTCTATGGCTACACCTTC.

The chain couples TRBV4-3 to TRBJ1-2; 8 bases fit TRBD1. The CDR3 has 15 residues. Trimming at V came to 0 bases and at J to 7 bases, leaving 7 bases not matched to a gene. The germline V gene has CDR1 LGHNA and CDR2 YSLEER. In DNA, the CDR3 is TGCGCCAGCAGCCAAGACGTGACAGGGGCGCGTGGCTACACCTTC. Translating gives CASSQDVTGARGYTF.

This rearrangement joins TRBV7-9 to TRBJ2-3, with TRBD1 matching 7 bases. The CDR3 is 14 amino acids. Per the germline V gene, CDR1 is SEHNR and CDR2 is FQNEAQ (reference sequence). Trimming cost V 5 bases and J 0 bases; bases outside gene matches: 2. Here the CDR3 DNA reads TGTGCCAGCAGCCAGGGGGTTAGCACAGATACGCAGTATTTT. Translating it yields CASSQGVSTDTQYF.

There are a few counts of this clone. V is TRBV4-2 and J is TRBJ1-2; tentative D call: TRBD1 (5 bases). V was trimmed by 0 bases and J by 8 bases, leaving 13 bases between them. The CDR3 covers 14 residues. The V gene's germline CDR1 is LGHNA and CDR2 YNFKEQ. CDR3 in DNA: TGTGCCAGCAGCCAAGATCCTGACAGTCCCGGCTACACCTTC. Encoded protein: CASSQDPDSPGYTF.

This chain links TRBV10-3 with TRBJ2-1, with 7 bases aligning to TRBD1. Trimming cost V 0 bases and J 7 bases; bases outside gene matches: 6. From germline, CDR1 is ENHRY and CDR2 SYGVKD. The CDR3 runs 15 residues. CDR3 in DNA: TGTGCCATCAGTGAGTCGAGGGGGCAGCTTAATGAGCAGTTCTTC. Encoded protein: CAISESRGQLNEQFF.

This rearrangement joins TRBV6-1 to TRBJ1-3; D ambiguous. V was cut by 3 bases and J by 4 bases, with 7 bases left in between. Germline CDR1 and CDR2: MNHNS and SASEGT. The CDR3 has 13 amino acids. This chain's CDR3 is CASSEERGNTIYF. For the CDR3, the DNA is TGTGCCAGCAGTGAGGAGAGGGGAAACACCATATATTTT.

In its sample, this clone was seen once. The CDR3 nucleotides are TGTGCCAGCAGCGTAGTTACAGGGGACACTGAAGCTTTCTTT. It encodes CASSVVTGDTEAFF. This chain uses TRBV9 with TRBJ1-1, with 7 bases that match TRBD1. Trimming cost V 0 bases and J 3 bases; bases outside gene matches: 2. The CDR3 covers 14 residues. The V gene's germline CDR1 is SGDLS and CDR2 YYNGEE.

This chain uses TRBV28 with TRBJ2-4, with 11 bases matching TRBD2. After removal of 5 bases from V and 7 bases from J, the junction contained 4 bases not matched to a gene. Germline V lookup: CDR1 MDHEN, CDR2 SYDVKM. CDR3 length: 14 residues. The CDR3 sequence is CASSPSGRFNIQYF. The CDR3 DNA follows: TGTGCCAGCAGTCCTAGCGGGAGGTTCAACATTCAGTACTTC.

This CDR3 is CSAAGDLNQPQHF. DNA for the CDR3: TGCAGCGCTGCCGGGGATTTGAATCAGCCCCAGCATTTT. This chain joins TRBV29-1 and TRBJ1-5; D gene uncertain. Looked up from germline, CDR1 is SQVTM and CDR2 is ANQGSEA. V lost 7 bases and J 4 bases, leaving 14 bases between the germline ends. CDR3 length: 13 residues. Filled out from reference TRBV29-1 and TRBJ1-5, the complete variable domain reads SAVISQKPSRDICQRGTSLTIQCQVDSQVTMMFWYRQQPGQSLTLIATANQGSEATYESGFVIDKFPISRPNLTFSTLTVSNMSPEDSSIYLCSAAGDLNQPQHFGDGTRLSIL.

This clone was seen more than once but under ten times. DNA of the CDR3: TGTGCCAGCAGCTTGGGCAGCGGGAGCTTTTACGAGCAGTACTTC. Translated: CASSLGSGSFYEQYF. This chain joins TRBV5-4 and TRBJ2-7; 8 bases agree with TRBD2. The CDR3 has 15 residues. Per germline, CDR1 SGHNT and CDR2 YYREEE (reference sequence). V shed 0 bases and J 4 bases; nucleotides not matched to a gene: 6.

V usage is TRBV11-2 and J usage is TRBJ2-7; tentative D call: TRBD2 (5 bases). V gave up 0 bases and J gave up 0 bases, with 9 bases separating them. The germline gives CDR1 SGHAT, CDR2 FQNNGV. The CDR3 spans 15 residues. The CDR3 reads CASSLDFGSSYEQYF. In nucleotides, the CDR3 is TGTGCCAGCAGCTTAGATTTTGGGAGCTCCTACGAGCAGTACTTC. Based on the CDR3 plus reference TRBV11-2 and TRBJ2-7, the full variable domain is EAGVAQSPRYKIIEKRQSVAFWCNPISGHATLYWYQQILGQGPKLLIQFQNNGVVDDSQLPKDRFSAERLKGVDSTLKIQPAKLEDSAVYLCASSLDFGSSYEQYFGPGTRLTVT.

The CDR3 region has the DNA TGCGCCAGCAGCCAAGCAAGACTAGCGGGAGAGAAAAACATTCAGTACTTC. Protein product: CASSQARLAGEKNIQYF. The rearrangement links TRBV4-1 to TRBJ2-4, with 12 bases aligning to TRBD2. The V segment lost 1 base and the J segment 4 bases; nucleotides outside the gene matches: 5. This CDR3 spans 17 amino acids. Germline CDR1 and CDR2: MGHRA and YSYEKL.

The chain employs TRBV9 and TRBJ2-3, with 14 bases lining up with TRBD2. The CDR3 is 16 amino acids. Germline trimming cut 3 bases from V and 5 bases from J; bases unmatched to any gene: 5. Germline loops: CDR1 SGDLS, CDR2 YYNGEE. CDR3: CASSARLAGGKDTQYF. The CDR3 coding sequence is TGTGCCAGCAGCGCCCGACTAGCGGGAGGGAAAGATACGCAGTATTTT.

This rearrangement joins TRBV9 to TRBJ2-1; 8 bases are a match to TRBD2. Germline V gene sequence: CDR1 SGDLS, CDR2 YYNGEE. Trimming took 0 bases from V and 7 from J; bases not matched to a gene: 9. This CDR3 comprises 16 residues. CDR3 sequence: CASSVGGGRPGNEQFF. CDR3 coding DNA: TGTGCCAGCAGCGTAGGGGGCGGGAGGCCGGGGAATGAGCAGTTCTTC.

This chain uses TRBV7-9 with TRBJ2-3; D is uncertain. The CDR3 runs 14 residues. From germline, CDR1 is SEHNR and CDR2 FQNEAQ (reference sequence). The V end lost 5 bases, the J end lost 5 bases, and 14 bases lay between the germline ends. The CDR3, as DNA: TGTGCCAGCAGCCAGCGTGGTAGTGTAGATACGCAGTATTTT. Protein sequence: CASSQRGSVDTQYF.